This TCR beta chain was identified in a study of radiotherapy plus CTLA-4 blockade in lung cancer. General study findings and limits: In blood, after radiotherapy plus ipilimumab, tumor-derived TCR clones expanded. It was early blood T cell clone dynamics, with interferon-beta, that reportedly best predicted response.

On this clone: Its specificity is unknown.

V lost 0 bases and J lost 3, with 9 bases in between. This CDR3 comprises 15 residues. Germline CDR1 is MNHNY and CDR2 is SVGAGI (reference sequence). CTLA-4 blockade using ipilimumab, together with focal radiation, was received by patients with chemo-refractory metastatic non-small-cell lung cancer. The data were produced by immunoSEQ multiplex PCR, yet TCRdb's version contains in-frame clones alone and is incomplete. The table includes tens of thousands of clones, approximately 77% detected once. Sequenced material: peripheral blood, taken from a patient treated with radiotherapy plus ipilimumab. The TCR comes from a human donor with non-small cell lung cancer who had stable disease on radiotherapy plus ipilimumab. V and J are TRBV6-6 and TRBJ1-5; D is unclear. The CDR3 here is CASSYSIQYNQPQHF. The CDR3 DNA reads as TGTGCCAGCAGTTACTCGATACAGTACAATCAGCCCCAGCATTTT.